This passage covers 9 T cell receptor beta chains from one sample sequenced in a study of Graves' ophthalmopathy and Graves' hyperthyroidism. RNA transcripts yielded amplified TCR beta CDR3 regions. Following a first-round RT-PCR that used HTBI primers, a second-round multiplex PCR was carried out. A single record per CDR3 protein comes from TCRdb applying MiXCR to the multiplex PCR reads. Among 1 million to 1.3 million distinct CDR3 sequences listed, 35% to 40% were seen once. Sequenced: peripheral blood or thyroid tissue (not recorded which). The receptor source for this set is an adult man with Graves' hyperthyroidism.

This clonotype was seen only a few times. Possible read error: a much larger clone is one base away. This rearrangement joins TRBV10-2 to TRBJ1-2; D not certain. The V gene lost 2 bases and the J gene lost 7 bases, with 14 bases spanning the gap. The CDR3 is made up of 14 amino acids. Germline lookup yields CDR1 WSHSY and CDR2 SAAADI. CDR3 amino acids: CASSEPVAAGGYTF. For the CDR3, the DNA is TGCGCCAGCAGTGAGCCGGTGGCGGCAGGTGGCTACACCTTC.

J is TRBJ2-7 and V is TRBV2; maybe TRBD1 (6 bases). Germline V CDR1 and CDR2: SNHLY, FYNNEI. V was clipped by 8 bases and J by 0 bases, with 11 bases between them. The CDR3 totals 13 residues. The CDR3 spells CASCRQVSYEQYF. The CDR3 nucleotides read TGTGCCAGCTGCCGACAGGTCTCCTACGAGCAGTACTTC.

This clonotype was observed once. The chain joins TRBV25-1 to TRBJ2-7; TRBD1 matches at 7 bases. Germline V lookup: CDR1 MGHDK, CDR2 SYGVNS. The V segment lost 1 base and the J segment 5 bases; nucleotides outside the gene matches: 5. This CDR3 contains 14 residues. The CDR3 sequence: CASSEFPGGNEQYF. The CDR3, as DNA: TGTGCCAGCAGTGAATTTCCAGGGGGAAACGAGCAGTACTTC.

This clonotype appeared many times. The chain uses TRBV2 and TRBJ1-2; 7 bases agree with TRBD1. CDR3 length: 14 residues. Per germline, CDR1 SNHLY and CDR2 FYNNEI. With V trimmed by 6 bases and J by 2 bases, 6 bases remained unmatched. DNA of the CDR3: TGTGCCAGCAGGGCAGGGACAGTGAACTATGGCTACACCTTC. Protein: CASRAGTVNYGYTF.

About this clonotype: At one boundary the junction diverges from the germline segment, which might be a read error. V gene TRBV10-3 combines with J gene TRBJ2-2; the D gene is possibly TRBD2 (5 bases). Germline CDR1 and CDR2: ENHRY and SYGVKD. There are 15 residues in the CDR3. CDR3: CASSDDAGNTGELFF. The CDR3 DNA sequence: TGTGCCAGCAGTGACGACGCGGGGAACACCGGGGAGCTGTTTTTT.

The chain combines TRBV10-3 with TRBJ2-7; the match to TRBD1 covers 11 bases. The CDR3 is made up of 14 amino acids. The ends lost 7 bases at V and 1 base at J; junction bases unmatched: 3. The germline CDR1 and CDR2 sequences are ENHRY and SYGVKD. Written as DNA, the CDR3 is TGTGCCATCACGGGACAGGGGGTATCCTACGAGCAGTACTTC. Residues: CAITGQGVSYEQYF.

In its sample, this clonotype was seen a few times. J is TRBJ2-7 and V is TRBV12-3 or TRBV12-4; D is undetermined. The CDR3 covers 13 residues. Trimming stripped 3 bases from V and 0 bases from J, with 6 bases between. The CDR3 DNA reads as TGTGCCAGCAGTTTCCACAACTCCTACGAGCAGTACTTC. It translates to CASSFHNSYEQYF.

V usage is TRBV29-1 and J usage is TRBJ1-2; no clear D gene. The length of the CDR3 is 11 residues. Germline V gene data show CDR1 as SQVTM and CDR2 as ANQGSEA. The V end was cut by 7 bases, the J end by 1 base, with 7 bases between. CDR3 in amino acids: CSANGNYGYTF. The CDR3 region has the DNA TGCAGCGCTAACGGTAACTATGGCTACACCTTC.

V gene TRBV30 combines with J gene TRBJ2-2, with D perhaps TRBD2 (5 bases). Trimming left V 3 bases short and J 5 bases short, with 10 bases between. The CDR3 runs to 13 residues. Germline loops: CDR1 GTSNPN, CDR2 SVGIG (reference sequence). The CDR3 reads CAWSPSGTGELFF. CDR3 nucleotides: TGTGCCTGGAGCCCTTCGGGGACCGGGGAGCTGTTTTTT.